The subject of this entry is one T cell receptor beta chain. Its target is unknown. The missing CDR3 end, 3 residues past where the read stops, is filled in from the germline J gene. These data belong to a study of T cell clonality in common variable immunodeficiency. Generated by immunoSEQ multiplex PCR, the TCRdb table keeps only in-frame clones and is missing some. This sample has 30,000 or so clones, each found more than once. Aged about 8 to 65 years, CVID subjects averaged about 38 years old. All CVID subjects were on immunoglobulin replacement for at least one year. Study observations and caveats: Fewer deletions and N-nucleotide insertions were reportedly seen in common variable immunodeficiency TCR beta sequences. Fewer TCRbeta clones were shared among CVID subjects than controls.

The V and J ends lost 3 bases and 2 bases, in that order; junction bases with no gene match: 4. This CDR3 comprises 15 residues. The germline CDR1 and CDR2 sequences are KGHSH and LQKENI. The receptor comes from a human donor with common variable immunodeficiency. Material: peripheral blood mononuclear cells. The chain uses TRBV18 and TRBJ1-3, with 7 positions matching TRBD1. The DNA read from the CDR3 is TGTGCCAGCTCACCCCAGACAGGGACTGGAAACACC. The encoded protein is CASSPQTGTGNT. The CDR3 in full is CASSPQTGTGNTIYF.